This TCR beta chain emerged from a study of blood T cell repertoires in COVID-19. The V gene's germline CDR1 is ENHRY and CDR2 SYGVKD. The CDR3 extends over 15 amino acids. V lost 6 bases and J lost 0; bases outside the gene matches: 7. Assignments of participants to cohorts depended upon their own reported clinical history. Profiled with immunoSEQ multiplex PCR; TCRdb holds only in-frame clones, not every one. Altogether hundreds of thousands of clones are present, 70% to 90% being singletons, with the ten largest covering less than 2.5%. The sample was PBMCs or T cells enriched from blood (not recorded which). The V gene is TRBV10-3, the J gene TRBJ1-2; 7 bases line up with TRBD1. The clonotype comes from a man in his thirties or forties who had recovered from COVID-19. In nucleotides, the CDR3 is TGTGCCATCAGCCGGGACAGTGGGTCTAACTATGGCTACACCTTC. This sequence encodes CAISRDSGSNYGYTF.